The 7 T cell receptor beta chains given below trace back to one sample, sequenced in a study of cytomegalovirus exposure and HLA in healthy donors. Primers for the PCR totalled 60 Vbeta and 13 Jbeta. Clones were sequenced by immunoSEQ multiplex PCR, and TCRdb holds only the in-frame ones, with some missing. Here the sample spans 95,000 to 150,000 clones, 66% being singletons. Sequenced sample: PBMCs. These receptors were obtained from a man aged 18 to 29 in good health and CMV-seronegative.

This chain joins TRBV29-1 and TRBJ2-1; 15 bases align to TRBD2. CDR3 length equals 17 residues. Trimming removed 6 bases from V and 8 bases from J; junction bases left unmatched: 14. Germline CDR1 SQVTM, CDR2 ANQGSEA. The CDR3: CSVTRGLAGGLRDEQFF. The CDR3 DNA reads TGCAGCGTCACTCGAGGACTAGCGGGAGGGCTGAGGGATGAGCAGTTCTTC.

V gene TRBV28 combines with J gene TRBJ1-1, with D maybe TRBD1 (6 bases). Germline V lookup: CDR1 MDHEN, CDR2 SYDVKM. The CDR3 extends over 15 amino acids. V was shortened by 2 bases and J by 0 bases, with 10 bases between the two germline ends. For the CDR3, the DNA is TGTGCCAGCAGTTTACCGGGACACCTGAACACTGAAGCTTTCTTT. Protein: CASSLPGHLNTEAFF. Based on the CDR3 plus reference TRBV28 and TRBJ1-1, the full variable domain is DVKVTQSSRYLVKRTGEKVFLECVQDMDHENMFWYRQDPGLGLRLIYFSYDVKMKEKGDIPEGYSVSREKKERFSLILESASTNQTSMYLCASSLPGHLNTEAFFGQGTRLTVV.

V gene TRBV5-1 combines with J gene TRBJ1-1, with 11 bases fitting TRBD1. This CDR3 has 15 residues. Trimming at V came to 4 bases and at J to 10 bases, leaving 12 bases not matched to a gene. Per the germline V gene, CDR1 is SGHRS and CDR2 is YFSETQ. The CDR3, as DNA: TGCGCCAGCAGCCCAGGTGGGACAGGGGGGCGCGGAGCTTTCTTT. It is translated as CASSPGGTGGRGAFF. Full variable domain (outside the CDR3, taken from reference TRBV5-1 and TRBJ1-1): KAGVTQTPRYLIKTRGQQVTLSCSPISGHRSVSWYQQTPGQGLQFLFEYFSETQRNKGNFPGRFSGRQFSNSRSEMNVSTLELGDSALYLCASSPGGTGGRGAFFGQGTRLTVV.

The CDR3 reads CASSEDRNMNTEAFF. The CDR3 DNA reads as TGTGCCAGCAGTGAAGACAGAAACATGAACACTGAAGCTTTCTTT. The chain uses TRBV6-1 and TRBJ1-1; D remains ambiguous. CDR3 length: 15 amino acids. V lost 1 base to trimming and J lost 0 bases, with 9 bases between them. CDR1 MNHNS and CDR2 SASEGT come from the germline V gene.

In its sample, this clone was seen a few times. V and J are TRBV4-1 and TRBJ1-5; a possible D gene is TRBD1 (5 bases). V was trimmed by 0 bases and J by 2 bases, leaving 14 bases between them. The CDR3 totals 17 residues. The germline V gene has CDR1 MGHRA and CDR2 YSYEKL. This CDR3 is CASSQDPGGVRNQPQHF. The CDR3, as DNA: TGCGCCAGCAGCCAAGATCCGGGGGGGGTACGCAATCAGCCCCAGCATTTT.

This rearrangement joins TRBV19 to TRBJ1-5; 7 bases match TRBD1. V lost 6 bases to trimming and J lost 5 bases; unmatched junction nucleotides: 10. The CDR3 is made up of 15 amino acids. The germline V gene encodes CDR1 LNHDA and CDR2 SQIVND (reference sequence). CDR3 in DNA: TGTGCCAGTAGAAAACAGGGGTCATGGGATCAGCCCCAGCATTTT. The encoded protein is CASRKQGSWDQPQHF.

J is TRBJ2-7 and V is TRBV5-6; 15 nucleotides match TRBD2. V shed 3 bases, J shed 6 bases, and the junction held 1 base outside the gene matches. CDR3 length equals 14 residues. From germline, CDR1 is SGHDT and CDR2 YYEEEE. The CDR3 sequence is CASSWGLAGGEQYF. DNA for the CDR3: TGTGCCAGCAGCTGGGGACTAGCGGGAGGCGAGCAGTACTTC.